This T cell receptor (beta chain) was sequenced during a study of blood T cell repertoires in COVID-19. From germline, CDR1 is SQVTM and CDR2 ANQGSEA. Deletions cut 3 bases from V and 2 bases from J, with 4 bases between. The CDR3 runs to 11 residues. Original processing notes: For nucleated cells, counts were estimated from reference gene primer amplification. Sequencing was performed with immunoSEQ multiplex PCR; in TCRdb, only in-frame clones are kept and a portion is missing. V, J and clone size derive from that table, while D and trimming were established from the DNA sequence. Of 350,000 to 450,000 clones detected, about 88% appear once; the ten largest clones hold under 8.5%.

This TCR derives from a woman aged 55-75 years with COVID-19, enrolled during active disease. What was sequenced was peripheral blood. The V gene is TRBV29-1, the J gene TRBJ1-2; D is unresolved. The CDR3, as DNA: TGCAGCGTTGAGGAGAACTATGGCTACACCTTC. Amino acid sequence: CSVEENYGYTF.